Listed below are T cell receptor beta chains from one sample, sequenced in a study of blood T cell repertoires in COVID-19. Profiled with immunoSEQ multiplex PCR; TCRdb holds only in-frame clones, not every one. The top ten hold roughly 1.1% of the sample, which has about 300,000 clones, about 86% seen once. The source material was peripheral blood. The origin of the receptors is a woman in her fifties or sixties with acute or convalescent COVID-19. Each CDR3 is given without its conserved first and last residue. Size is omitted from some rows. Given values are once, few, many or a class for expanded clones.

>NA|TRBJ2-3|TRBV2
ASSQGVLNTQY
>NA|TRBJ2-1|TRBV4-3
ASSQSTLGNRYNEQF
>NA|TRBJ1-1|TRBV30
AWSVLKRNTEAF
>NA|TRBJ2-5|TRBV27
ASSLSFSGGYQETQY
>NA|TRBJ2-1|TRBV28
ASRTSYNEQF
>NA|TRBJ1-2|TRBV3-1/TRBV3-2
ASSQDLGAAGYT
>once|TRBJ1-2|TRBV2
ASSEADHYGYT
>NA|TRBJ2-5|TRBV11-2
ASSVGTGGRETQY
>NA|TRBJ2-3|TRBV18
ASSATGRDTQY
>NA|TRBJ1-5|TRBV6-5
ASSPHNTFNQPQH
>few|TRBJ2-2|TRBV6-4
ASSDMTGHGELF
>NA|TRBJ2-2|TRBV10-3
AISESLAPDTGELF
>NA|TRBJ2-2|TRBV14
ASSQDPNRDGELF
>once|TRBJ1-4|TRBV2
ASSDRTTNEKLF
>NA|TRBJ2-3|TRBV5-1
ASTLQGLLTDTQY
>NA|TRBJ2-5|TRBV7-9
ASSPPLRYRSGRETQY
>NA|TRBJ1-6|TRBV30
AWRGQGSTPLH
>NA|TRBJ2-1|TRBV18
ASSPLLGGSYNEQF
>NA|TRBJ2-7|TRBV3-1/TRBV3-2
ASSRDTTSYEQY
>NA|TRBJ2-2|TRBV12-3/TRBV12-4
ASRQSGGELF
>NA|TRBJ2-5|TRBV29-1
SVTSGSWETQY
>NA|TRBJ1-1|TRBV18
ASSPREQGAEAF
>NA|TRBJ1-2|TRBV12-3/TRBV12-4
ASSASNYGYT
>NA|TRBJ2-7|TRBV11-2
ASSLISRYEQY
>NA|TRBJ1-5|TRBV11-2
ASSLGTLNQPQH
>NA|TRBJ1-1|TRBV20-1
SASAGKHTEAF
>NA|TRBJ2-1|TRBV18
ASSPGRPSSYNEQF
>NA|TRBJ2-5|TRBV27
ASSLASEETQY
>NA|TRBJ2-7|TRBV12-5
ASEESSYEQY
>NA|TRBJ2-3|TRBV5-1
ASSGDTSTDTQY
>NA|TRBJ2-1|TRBV9
ASSPSGTSGSVNEQF
>NA|TRBJ1-1|TRBV5-4
ASSRSVSLELNTEAF
>NA|TRBJ1-3|TRBV10-3
AITDRGINTIY
>once|TRBJ2-2|TRBV2
ASSPGGQGAGELF
>few|TRBJ1-6|TRBV7-9
ASSLDETGINSPLH
>NA|TRBJ2-4|TRBV7-8
ASRPIRTGAKNIQY
>NA|TRBJ2-1|TRBV19
ASSIGTSGYNEQF
>NA|TRBJ2-4|TRBV7-2
ASTNWGGTNIQY
>NA|TRBJ2-1|TRBV5-1
ASSPLDRGRDEQF
>many|TRBJ1-5|TRBV30
AWGGTGGQPQH
>NA|TRBJ1-1|TRBV14
ASSERHGQGNTEAF
>NA|TRBJ2-3|TRBV5-1
ASSFRTGPFQGTDTQY
>NA|TRBJ1-1|TRBV25-1
ASSEGGRITEAF
>NA|TRBJ2-5|TRBV5-4
ASSRDNQETQY
>NA|TRBJ1-4|TRBV25-1
AAEGTGREKLF
>NA|TRBJ2-1|TRBV7-9
ASSPRGRGRDNEQF
>NA|TRBJ2-1|TRBV5-8
ASSLTPAGGLEQF
>NA|TRBJ1-5|TRBV30
AWSNMGNQPQH
>once|TRBJ2-2|TRBV5-4
ASSPRGEPNTGELF
>NA|TRBJ2-3|TRBV27
ASSFGRGRDTQY
>NA|TRBJ2-3|TRBV5-4
ASSALTGTSGGSTDTQY
>NA|TRBJ2-7|TRBV6-2/TRBV6-3
ASSKSQQGGRSEQY